This is a list of T cell receptor beta chains from one sample in a study of shared clonotypes between healthy human individuals. TCRdb keeps only in-frame clones here, not all; method: immunoSEQ multiplex PCR. In the table there are hundreds of thousands of clones, about 90% of which are singletons. The sequenced sample consisted of naive CD8+ T cells sorted from blood. These receptors originate from a man aged 25 to 40 in good health. CDR3s include the opening cysteine and the closing phenylalanine or tryptophan. Each record gives: D gene, J gene, V gene, clone size, CDR3 protein, CDR3 DNA. D genes are given only for firm matches. Where a row states a size, it is once, few, many or the class of an expanded clone; other rows omit it.

>TRBD1|TRBJ2-1|TRBV15|NA
CATGLVGTGNEQFF
TGTGCCACAGGCCTCGTTGGGACAGGCAATGAGCAGTTCTTC
>TRBD1|TRBJ2-3|TRBV11-2|NA
CASSIQGASSTDTQYF
TGTGCCAGCAGCATACAGGGGGCCTCTAGCACAGATACGCAGTATTTT
>NA|TRBJ2-1|TRBV7-9|NA
CASRSQGNEQFF
TGTGCCAGCAGATCCCAGGGGAATGAGCAGTTCTTC
>NA|TRBJ2-2|TRBV4-1|NA
CASSQEPGLTGELFF
TGCGCCAGCAGCCAAGAACCAGGACTTACCGGGGAGCTGTTTTTT
>TRBD2|TRBJ2-3|TRBV7-6|NA
CASSSRTSGPTDTQYF
TGTGCCAGCAGCTCCCGGACTAGCGGACCCACAGATACGCAGTATTTT
>NA|TRBJ1-1|TRBV18|NA
CASSPTGVNTEAFF
TGTGCCAGCTCACCGACCGGTGTGAACACTGAAGCTTTCTTT
>NA|TRBJ2-7|TRBV6-1|NA
CASSDVHRDTQDYEQYF
TGTGCCAGCAGTGACGTTCACCGGGACACCCAAGACTACGAGCAGTACTTC
>NA|TRBJ2-7|TRBV7-9|NA
CASSLANTPEQYF
TGTGCCAGCAGCTTAGCAAATACGCCGGAGCAGTACTTC
>NA|TRBJ2-1|TRBV9|once
CASSSIYNEQFF
TGTGCCAGCAGCTCCATTTACAATGAGCAGTTCTTC
>NA|TRBJ2-5|TRBV7-9|NA
CASSLIGRKEQETQYF
TGTGCCAGCAGCTTAATAGGTCGGAAGGAACAAGAGACCCAGTACTTC
>NA|TRBJ1-1|TRBV27|NA
CASRPGHSNTEAFF
TGTGCCAGCAGGCCGGGACACTCGAACACTGAAGCTTTCTTT
>NA|TRBJ2-1|TRBV9|NA
CASSADGSSYNEQFF
TGTGCCAGCAGCGCCGACGGAAGCTCCTACAATGAGCAGTTCTTC
>NA|TRBJ1-1|TRBV30|NA
CAWRKGEYMNTEAFF
TGTGCCTGGAGGAAGGGGGAATACATGAACACTGAAGCTTTCTTT
>TRBD1|TRBJ2-5|TRBV29-1|NA
CSVQKGTGREETQYF
TGCAGCGTTCAAAAGGGGACAGGTCGGGAAGAGACCCAGTACTTC
>TRBD1|TRBJ2-1|TRBV27|NA
CASSSPSTGMGEQFF
TGTGCCAGCAGTTCCCCGTCGACAGGGATGGGTGAGCAGTTCTTC
>NA|TRBJ2-1|TRBV27|NA
CASRDLSPNEQFF
TGTGCCAGCAGAGACCTATCGCCCAATGAGCAGTTCTTC
>NA|TRBJ2-7|TRBV27|NA
CASSTGSHEQYF
TGTGCCAGCTCAACAGGGTCCCACGAGCAGTACTTC
>NA|TRBJ1-2|TRBV7-9|NA
CASSLEEGHLANYGYTF
TGTGCCAGCAGCTTAGAGGAGGGGCACCTCGCGAACTATGGCTACACCTTC
>TRBD2|TRBJ2-2|TRBV14|NA
CASSQVWRELGNTGELFF
TGTGCCAGCAGCCAAGTTTGGCGGGAGTTGGGGAACACCGGGGAGCTGTTTTTT
>NA|TRBJ2-5|TRBV29-1|NA
CSEGPMGETQYF
TGCAGCGAGGGCCCTATGGGGGAGACCCAGTACTTC
>NA|TRBJ2-7|TRBV7-9|NA
CASSSDGSYEQYF
TGTGCCAGCAGCTCGGACGGGAGCTACGAGCAGTACTTC
>NA|TRBJ2-1|TRBV29-1|NA
CSVEDGGTQIEQFF
TGCAGCGTTGAAGATGGGGGAACCCAGATTGAGCAGTTCTTC
>TRBD2|TRBJ2-1|TRBV7-3|NA
CASSSLAGGSNEQFF
TGTGCCAGCAGCAGCTTAGCGGGAGGGTCAAATGAGCAGTTCTTC
>NA|TRBJ2-3|TRBV5-1|NA
CASSLVGPPAGPKDTQYF
TGCGCCAGCAGCTTGGTAGGGCCACCGGCCGGGCCGAAGGATACGCAGTATTTT
>NA|TRBJ2-5|TRBV9|NA
CASSETGIQETQYF
TGTGCCAGCAGCGAGACAGGAATCCAAGAGACCCAGTACTTC
>NA|TRBJ2-3|TRBV27|NA
CASSFRGRGTDTQYF
TGTGCCAGCAGTTTCAGGGGTCGGGGGACAGATACGCAGTATTTT
>NA|TRBJ2-3|TRBV4-1|NA
CASSQVQTSSDTQYF
TGCGCCAGCAGCCAAGTCCAGACTAGTTCAGATACGCAGTATTTT